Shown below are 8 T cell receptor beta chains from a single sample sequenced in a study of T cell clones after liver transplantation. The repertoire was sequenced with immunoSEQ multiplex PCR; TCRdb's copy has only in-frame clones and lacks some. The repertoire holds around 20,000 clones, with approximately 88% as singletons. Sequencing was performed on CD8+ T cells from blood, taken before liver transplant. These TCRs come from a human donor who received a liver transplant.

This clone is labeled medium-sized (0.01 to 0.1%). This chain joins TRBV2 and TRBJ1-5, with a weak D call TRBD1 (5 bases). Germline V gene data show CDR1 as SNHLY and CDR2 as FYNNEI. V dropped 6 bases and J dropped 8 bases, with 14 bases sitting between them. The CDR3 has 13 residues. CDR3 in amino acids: CASSGDAREPQHF. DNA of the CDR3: TGTGCCAGCAGCGGGGACGCCAGGGAGCCCCAGCATTTT.

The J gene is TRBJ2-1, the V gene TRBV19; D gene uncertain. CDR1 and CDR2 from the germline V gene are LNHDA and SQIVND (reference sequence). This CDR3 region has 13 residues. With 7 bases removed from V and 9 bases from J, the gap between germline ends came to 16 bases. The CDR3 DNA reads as TGTGCCAGTACATTCCAGGTTTATGGTGAGCAGTTCTTC. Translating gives CASTFQVYGEQFF. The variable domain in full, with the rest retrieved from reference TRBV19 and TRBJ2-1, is DGGITQSPKYLFRKEGQNVTLSCEQNLNHDAMYWYRQDPGQGLRLIYYSQIVNDFQKGDIAEGYSVSREKKESFPLTVTSAQKNPTAFYLCASTFQVYGEQFFGPGTRLTVL.

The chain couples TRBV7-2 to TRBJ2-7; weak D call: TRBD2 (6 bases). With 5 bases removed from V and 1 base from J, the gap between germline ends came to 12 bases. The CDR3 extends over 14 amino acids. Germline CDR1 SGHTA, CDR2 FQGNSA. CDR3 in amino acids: CASSPDGGSYEQYF. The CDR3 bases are TGTGCCAGCAGCCCGGACGGGGGTTCCTACGAGCAGTACTTC.

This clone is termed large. The CDR3 region has the DNA TGTGCCAGCAGTTGGTCTAGCGGCACCGGGGAGCTGTTTTTT. It yields the protein CASSWSSGTGELFF. The rearrangement joins TRBV6-6 to TRBJ2-2, with 7 bases that match TRBD2. Germline V lookup: CDR1 MNHNY, CDR2 SVGAGI (reference sequence). CDR3 length equals 14 residues. V lost 4 bases to trimming and J lost 4 bases; unmatched junction nucleotides: 3.

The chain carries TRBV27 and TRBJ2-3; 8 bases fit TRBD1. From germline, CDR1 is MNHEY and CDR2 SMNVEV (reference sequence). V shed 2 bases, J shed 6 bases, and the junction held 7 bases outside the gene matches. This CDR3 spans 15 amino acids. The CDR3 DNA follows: TGTGCCAGCAGTTTAATACCAGGGGGCGCTGATACGCAGTATTTT. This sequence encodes CASSLIPGGADTQYF.

Here the CDR3 reads CASRPLTALNTEAFF. DNA of the CDR3: TGTGCCAGCAGACCGTTAACAGCCCTGAACACTGAAGCTTTCTTT. V and J are TRBV28 and TRBJ1-1, with D uncertain. Trimming pared 6 bases from V and 0 bases from J, leaving 14 bases between. This CDR3 spans 15 amino acids. Germline V CDR1 and CDR2: MDHEN, SYDVKM.

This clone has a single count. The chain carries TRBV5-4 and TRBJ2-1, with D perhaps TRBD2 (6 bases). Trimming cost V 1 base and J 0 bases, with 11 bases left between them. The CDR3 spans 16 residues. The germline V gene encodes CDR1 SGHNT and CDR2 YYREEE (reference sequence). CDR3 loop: CASSLFAGYSYNEQFF. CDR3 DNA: TGTGCCAGCAGCTTGTTCGCGGGATACTCCTACAATGAGCAGTTCTTC.

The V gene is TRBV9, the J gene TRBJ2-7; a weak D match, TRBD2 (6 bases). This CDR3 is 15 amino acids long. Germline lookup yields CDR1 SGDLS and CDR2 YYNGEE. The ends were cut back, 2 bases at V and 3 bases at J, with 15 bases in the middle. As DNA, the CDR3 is TGTGCCAGCAGCGTTTCAATAGGGACTGGCTACGAGCAGTACTTC. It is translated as CASSVSIGTGYEQYF.